Here is one TCR beta chain with its context. Its antigen remains unknown. Germline V gene lookup returns CDR1 LGHNA and CDR2 YNFKEQ. The CDR3 is 16 amino acids. The sample originates from a study of identifying expanded T cells in peripheral blood. Study-wide points: Across healthy donors, higher total template counts meant significantly greater approximately two-week count variance.

The table came from immunoSEQ multiplex PCR; TCRdb's copy has only in-frame clones and leaves some out. The sample includes 95,000 to 100,000 clones, around 88% of them seen just once. The V gene is TRBV4-2, the J gene TRBJ2-5; the D gene is possibly TRBD2 (7 bases). The J call may be in error: the DNA end matches TRBJ2-7 better. The sequenced sample consisted of blood. The clonotype was recovered from a person aged 18 to 70 in good health. In DNA form, the CDR3 reads TGTGCCAGCAGCCAAAAGGGGGGGGCACCCTCCTACGAGCAGTACTTC. Its translation is CASSQKGGAPSYEQYF.